This TCR beta chain was recovered during a study of CD8+ T cells in alopecia areata. Study context: Those patients who were treated received oral tofacitinib, which was given at 5 to 10 mg twice daily for moderate-to-severe alopecia areata.

Only a few counts were recorded for this clone. Patients with alopecia areata provided lesional scalp punch biopsies as well as peripheral blood. The CDR3 contains 14 residues. The germline gives CDR1 SQVTM, CDR2 ANQGSEA. Unmatched junction bases numbered 8, after V lost 3 bases and J lost 6 bases. Isolated RNA was reverse transcribed into cDNA used as the sequencing template. Profiled with immunoSEQ multiplex PCR; TCRdb holds only in-frame clones, not every one. The sample has some 150,000 clones; approximately 53% are singletons. This TCR derives from a human donor with alopecia areata. The input for sequencing was CD8+ T cells sorted from blood, taken at week 0. This sequence joins TRBV29-1 and TRBJ2-1; 7 positions agree with TRBD2. CDR3 protein: CSVDSSGEGNEQFF. The CDR3 region has the DNA TGCAGCGTTGATTCCAGCGGGGAGGGCAATGAGCAGTTCTTC.